The 3 T cell receptor beta chains listed next were all sequenced from one sample in a study of T cell changes during pregnancy in multiple sclerosis (dated by TCRdb to between 2018 and 2020). Library preparation employed the immunoSEQ multiplex PCR assay. TCRdb took over this immuneACCESS table, retaining in-frame rearrangements with V and J assigned. Such tables are incomplete; in checked studies, under half of the missing clones stem from an unresolved V gene, and the remainder is unexplained. The sample table holds 45,000 to 70,000 clones, of which roughly 90% were seen once. Together, the top ten hold approximately 0.18% of the sample. Material: CD4+ T cells from peripheral blood mononuclear cells, obtained after pregnancy. These receptors were collected from a female donor in good health, enrolled as a control in a pregnancy study.

The chain has TRBV11-2 and TRBJ2-1; 9 bases line up with TRBD1. With V trimmed by 5 bases and J by 2 bases, 7 bases remained unmatched. Germline CDR1 and CDR2: SGHAT and FQNNGV. The CDR3 length is 16 residues. As DNA, the CDR3 is TGTGCCAGCAGCACAAGACAGGGGGGGACCTACAATGAGCAGTTCTTC. This sequence encodes CASSTRQGGTYNEQFF. Filled out from reference TRBV11-2 and TRBJ2-1, the complete variable domain reads EAGVAQSPRYKIIEKRQSVAFWCNPISGHATLYWYQQILGQGPKLLIQFQNNGVVDDSQLPKDRFSAERLKGVDSTLKIQPAKLEDSAVYLCASSTRQGGTYNEQFFGPGTRLTVL.

The chain couples TRBV19 to TRBJ1-6; no firm D call. The germline V and J ends were trimmed by 6 bases and 0 bases, with 6 bases remaining between them. This CDR3 spans 14 amino acids. Germline assignment: CDR1 LNHDA and CDR2 SQIVND (reference sequence). The CDR3 bases are TGTGCCAGTAGCCGCAGCTCCTATAATTCACCCCTCCACTTT. Its translation: CASSRSSYNSPLHF.

The rearrangement joins TRBV6-6 to TRBJ2-1; TRBD2 matches at 9 bases. Per germline, CDR1 MNHNY and CDR2 SVGAGI (reference sequence). Unmatched junction bases numbered 7, after V lost 2 bases and J lost 8 bases. This CDR3 contains 15 residues. The DNA for the CDR3 is TGTGCCAGCAGTTACGAGCGGGGGGCGGGAGATGAGCAGTTCTTC. This encodes CASSYERGAGDEQFF.